By its share, the clone carrying this T cell receptor (beta chain) is medium-sized. What it binds is unknown. This sample is drawn from a study of intratumoral heterogeneity in liver cancer. Study background: Patients were mostly male, median age about 69 years.

Each tumour sample represents a distinct, spatially separated region of the hepatocellular carcinoma nodule. Sampled areas showed no macroscopic evidence of necrosis or hemorrhage. Study results and caveats: Reportedly, regional differences in tumor-infiltrating lymphocyte burden estimated from RNA-seq held up under TCR sequencing.

TCRdb's copy holds only in-frame clones and misses some; the assay was immunoSEQ multiplex PCR. The sample includes over 3,500 clones, about 47% of them seen just once. The TCR originated in an older man with hepatocellular carcinoma. The sample here was tumor tissue, taken before any cancer treatment.

The CDR3: CASSSQGQEGEKLFF. CDR3 coding DNA: TGCGCCAGCAGCTCCCAGGGACAGGAGGGTGAAAAACTGTTTTTT. The V call is TRBV5-1, the J call TRBJ1-4, with 8 nucleotides matching TRBD1. The germline V gene encodes CDR1 SGHRS and CDR2 YFSETQ. The CDR3 sequence is 15 residues long. Trimming took 3 bases from V and 7 from J; bases not matched to a gene: 8.